Included here is one T cell receptor beta chain sequence, with context. This entry belongs to a study of blood T cell repertoires in COVID-19. Study overall: Material from acute and convalescent COVID-19 was sourced from the United States, Italy and Spain.

V lost 8 bases and J lost 5, with 19 bases in between. Germline V gene data show CDR1 as GTSNPN and CDR2 as SVGIG (reference sequence). This CDR3 is 14 amino acids long. TCRdb's copy holds only in-frame clones and misses some; the assay was immunoSEQ multiplex PCR. This sample has a few hundred thousand clones, with roughly 90% found just once. This sequence was found in a woman aged 55-75 years with COVID-19, enrolled during active disease. The sequencing input was peripheral blood. The chain employs TRBV30 and TRBJ1-5; no clear D gene. This chain's CDR3 is CALALGSRDQPQHF. CDR3 DNA: TGTGCCCTCGCCCTAGGGAGCCGGGATCAGCCCCAGCATTTT.